A single sample gave rise to the 25 T cell receptor beta chains below, sequenced in a study of post-analysis software for immune sequencing data. Study-wide results and limits: Included in a set of several TRBV segments more frequent in patients than controls were TRBV5-6, TRBV5-1 and TRBV20-1.

Unique molecular identifiers had been added to the TCR beta cDNA libraries. TCRdb recomputed calls from the PCR reads with MiXCR, one row per CDR3 protein. This sample yields hundreds of thousands of distinct CDR3 sequences, of which around 40% are seen a single time; about an eighth belongs to the top ten. These receptors' antigens are unknown. The specimen was blood. These receptors all stem from a girl aged 10-17 years with multiple sclerosis.

The chain carries TRBV20-1 and TRBJ2-7; a weak D match, TRBD2 (5 bases). Trimming shortened V by 6 bases and J by 1 base, and 16 bases separated the two germline ends. Looked up from germline, CDR1 is DFQATT and CDR2 is SNEGSKA (reference sequence). This CDR3 is 14 amino acids long. The CDR3 sequence is CSALRIEGSYEQYF. DNA of the CDR3: TGCAGTGCGCTTCGGATTGAGGGATCCTACGAGCAGTACTTC.

This clonotype was detected once. The chain couples TRBV4-1 to TRBJ2-7; 7 bases align to TRBD1. Germline CDR1 MGHRA, CDR2 YSYEKL. The ends lost 1 base at V and 3 bases at J; junction bases unmatched: 6. The CDR3 length is 15 residues. CDR3 in DNA: TGCGCCAGCAGCCAAGGGTGGGGACAGATCTACGAGCAGTACTTC. Residues: CASSQGWGQIYEQYF.

Only a few counts were recorded for this clonotype. V usage is TRBV5-8 and J usage is TRBJ2-7, with TRBD2 matching 7 bases. The CDR3 extends over 15 amino acids. J lost 1 base, V lost 3 bases, and 7 bases had no gene match. The germline V gene encodes CDR1 SGHTS and CDR2 YDEGEE. In DNA form, the CDR3 reads TGTGCCAGCAGCTACCGGGACTATCCATCCTACGAGCAGTACTTC. This gives the protein CASSYRDYPSYEQYF.

This clonotype was seen a few times. The gene calls are TRBV10-3 and TRBJ2-1; TRBD2 agrees at 12 bases. Looked up from germline, CDR1 is ENHRY and CDR2 is SYGVKD. J was trimmed by 8 bases and V by 6 bases; bases with no gene match: 11. This CDR3 has 16 residues. The CDR3 nucleotides are TGTGCCATCAGCCTATTACTAGCGGGAGGAGTTTATGAGCAGTTCTTC. It yields the protein CAISLLLAGGVYEQFF.

The rearrangement uses TRBV12-3 or TRBV12-4 and TRBJ2-2; possibly TRBD1 for D (5 bases). The length of the CDR3 is 16 residues. Trimming shortened V by 4 bases and J by 1 base, and 13 bases separated the two germline ends. The CDR3 DNA reads as TGTGCCAGCAGTTCCCCGACAGTTCTGAACACCGGGGAGCTGTTTTTT. As protein: CASSSPTVLNTGELFF.

This clonotype showed up many times. In DNA form, the CDR3 reads TGTGCCACCAGCCCAAACCCAGGGGACCCTGCCTACGAGCAGTACTTC. Protein: CATSPNPGDPAYEQYF. This rearrangement joins TRBV15 to TRBJ2-7; the D gene is possibly TRBD1 (6 bases). The CDR3 length is 16 residues. Germline CDR1 and CDR2: LNHNV and YYDKDF (reference sequence). Trimming shortened V by 5 bases and J by 2 bases, and 19 bases separated the two germline ends.

This clonotype was found a few times. The rearrangement uses TRBV4-1 and TRBJ1-4; no definite D call. The CDR3 totals 13 residues. The germline V gene has CDR1 MGHRA and CDR2 YSYEKL. The V and J ends lost 3 bases and 7 bases respectively, with 9 bases between them. This chain's CDR3 is CASSQREGEKLFF. In DNA, the CDR3 is TGCGCCAGCAGCCAGCGGGAGGGTGAAAAACTGTTTTTT.

In this sample, this clonotype turned up a few times. The V and J genes are TRBV7-6 and TRBJ2-7; TRBD2 is a possible D gene (5 bases). The germline gives CDR1 SGHVS, CDR2 FNYEAQ. The CDR3 has 14 residues. V was pared by 3 bases and J by 4 bases, with 13 bases between. The DNA of the CDR3 is TGTGCCAGCAGCTTCGGGAACTCCCTTTACGAGCAGTACTTC. This gives the protein CASSFGNSLYEQYF.

This sequence joins TRBV5-4 and TRBJ2-1; D call uncertain. The germline V gene has CDR1 SGHNT and CDR2 YYREEE (reference sequence). The CDR3 runs to 15 residues. Trimming cost V 4 bases and J 8 bases, with 19 bases left between them. The CDR3 loop is CASSLGIMGVDEQFF. The CDR3 nucleotides read TGTGCCAGCAGCCTAGGGATTATGGGTGTCGATGAGCAGTTCTTC.

V is TRBV28 and J is TRBJ1-1; perhaps TRBD1 as D (6 bases). This CDR3 has 14 amino acids. The V gene's germline CDR1 is MDHEN and CDR2 SYDVKM. Deletions cut 6 bases from V and 0 bases from J, with 11 bases between. CDR3 bases: TGTGCCAGCAGGGACAGCTCTATGAACACTGAAGCTTTCTTT. It is translated as CASRDSSMNTEAFF.

This chain links TRBV12-3 or TRBV12-4 with TRBJ2-6; TRBD1 agrees at 7 bases. V shed 6 bases and J 2 bases; nucleotides not matched to a gene: 7. CDR3 size: 16 residues. The CDR3 DNA reads as TGTGCCAGCAGCCCCCAAACAGGGGCTGGGGCCAACGTCCTGACTTTC. This translates into CASSPQTGAGANVLTF.

The sample holds a few counts of this clonotype. This CDR3 is CASRQTSYSSPQETQYF. The CDR3 region has the DNA TGCGCCAGCAGACAAACTAGCTACTCTAGCCCCCAAGAGACCCAGTACTTC. The chain carries TRBV5-1 and TRBJ2-5, with D perhaps TRBD2 (6 bases). The CDR3 has 17 amino acids. Trimming cost V 5 bases and J 1 base, with 21 bases left between them. CDR1 and CDR2 (germline): SGHRS, YFSETQ.

The genes are TRBV20-1 and TRBJ2-7; 10 positions agree with TRBD2. V gave up 2 bases and J gave up 0 bases; unmatched junction bases: 4. CDR3 length: 15 residues. Germline V gene sequence: CDR1 DFQATT, CDR2 SNEGSKA (reference sequence). The CDR3 sequence is CSARHSGRSSYEQYF. The CDR3 coding sequence is TGCAGTGCTAGACATAGCGGGAGGAGCTCCTACGAGCAGTACTTC.

As regards this clonotype: Germline and junction disagree at one end, which may indicate a read error. The chain links TRBV7-3 to TRBJ2-7, with D perhaps being TRBD1 or TRBD2 (5 bases each). This CDR3 spans 12 amino acids. Germline CDR1 SGHTA, CDR2 FQGTGA. CDR3: CASSLTGGEQYF. CDR3 DNA: TGTGCCAGCAGTTTAACAGGAGGCGAGCAGTACTTC. Drawing the rest from reference TRBV7-3 and TRBJ2-7, the complete variable domain is GAGVSQTPSNKVTEKGKYVELRCDPISGHTALYWYRQSLGQGPEFLIYFQGTGAADDSGLPNDRFFAVRPEGSVSTLKIQRTERGDSAVYLCASSLTGGEQYFGPGTRLTVT.

The chain has TRBV12-3 or TRBV12-4 and TRBJ2-4; D could derive from TRBD1 or TRBD2 (7 bases each). This CDR3 is 16 amino acids long. V was trimmed by 3 bases and J by 1 base, leaving 13 bases between them. DNA of the CDR3: TGTGCCAGCAGTTTTACCCAGGGGGGGGCCAAAAACATTCAGTACTTC. Protein: CASSFTQGGAKNIQYF.

This clonotype was seen a handful of times. The V gene is TRBV27, the J gene TRBJ2-4, with D possibly being TRBD2 (5 bases). The V and J ends lost 5 bases and 14 bases respectively, with 22 bases between them. Germline CDR1 reads MNHEY; CDR2 reads SMNVEV (reference sequence). The CDR3 has 14 amino acids. CDR3 nucleotide sequence: TGTGCCAGCAGTCCGCTTTCCGGGAACTCGGCCGAGTACTTC. Encoded protein: CASSPLSGNSAEYF.

The V gene is TRBV20-1, the J gene TRBJ2-1, with 10 bases identical to TRBD2. The germline CDR1 and CDR2 sequences are DFQATT and SNEGSKA (reference sequence). Trimming removed 3 bases from V and 2 bases from J; junction bases left unmatched: 1. CDR3 length equals 14 residues. In DNA, the CDR3 is TGCAGTGCTAGCCTAGCGGGAGCCTACAATGAGCAGTTCTTC. Translating it yields CSASLAGAYNEQFF.

To note about this clonotype: Relative to the germline gene, one junction end is altered; a read error may explain this. V is TRBV20-1 and J is TRBJ2-7, with 9 bases fitting TRBD1. The CDR3 spans 14 residues. Looked up from germline, CDR1 is DFQATT and CDR2 is SNEGSKA (reference sequence). The CDR3 loop reads CSARAGQGIHEQYF. The DNA for the CDR3 is TGCAGCGCTAGAGCGGGACAGGGAATCCACGAGCAGTACTTC.

CDR3 amino acids: CASTPLVSSTDTQYF. CDR3 bases: TGCGCCAGCACCCCTTTGGTTAGTAGCACAGATACGCAGTATTTT. The V gene is TRBV5-1, the J gene TRBJ2-3; D is ambiguous. From germline, CDR1 is SGHRS and CDR2 YFSETQ. Trimming took 6 bases from V and 0 from J, leaving 14 bases between them. This CDR3 is built from 15 residues.

The gene calls are TRBV28 and TRBJ2-1, with 11 bases lining up with TRBD2. This CDR3 is built from 16 residues. Trimming at V came to 5 bases and at J to 5 bases, leaving 8 bases not matched to a gene. Germline V gene lookup returns CDR1 MDHEN and CDR2 SYDVKM. The chain's CDR3 is CASSPHSGRADNEQFF. The CDR3 DNA reads TGTGCCAGCAGTCCCCATAGCGGGAGGGCCGACAATGAGCAGTTCTTC.

The gene calls are TRBV12-3 or TRBV12-4 and TRBJ2-7; D may correspond to TRBD1 or TRBD2 (6 bases each). V was trimmed by 5 bases and J by 4 bases, leaving 15 bases between them. The CDR3 extends over 14 amino acids. The CDR3 nucleotides read TGTGCCAGCAGTCGGACAGCGGGTGCGTACGAGCAGTACTTC. Protein: CASSRTAGAYEQYF.

CDR3 nucleotide sequence: TGTGCCAGCAGCGGGACAGGGTTGTCTGGGGCCAACGTCCTGACTTTC. Translating it yields CASSGTGLSGANVLTF. The rearrangement joins TRBV9 to TRBJ2-6, with 8 positions matching TRBD1. V shed 3 bases, J shed 1 base, and the junction held 3 bases outside the gene matches. The CDR3 is 16 amino acids. Germline-derived CDR1 and CDR2 are SGDLS and YYNGEE. Drawing the rest from reference TRBV9 and TRBJ2-6, the complete variable domain is DSGVTQTPKHLITATGQRVTLRCSPRSGDLSVYWYQQSLDQGLQFLIQYYNGEERAKGNILERFSAQQFPDLHSELNLSSLELGDSALYFCASSGTGLSGANVLTFGAGSRLTVL.

V and J are TRBV7-2 and TRBJ2-1; 8 bases align to TRBD2. V dropped 3 bases and J dropped 5; count of bases not matched to a gene: 3. The CDR3 loop spans 14 amino acids. In germline, CDR1 is SGHTA, CDR2 FQGNSA. The CDR3 loop reads CASSFSGKNNEQFF. The CDR3 region has the DNA TGTGCCAGCAGCTTTAGCGGGAAGAACAATGAGCAGTTCTTC.

This chain uses TRBV5-1 with TRBJ2-2; D is uncertain. In germline, CDR1 is SGHRS, CDR2 YFSETQ. The V end lost 0 bases, the J end lost 3 bases, and 12 bases lay between the germline ends. The CDR3 has 16 amino acids. In DNA form, the CDR3 reads TGCGCCAGCAGCTTGGGGGCAGGTTCGGACACCGGGGAGCTGTTTTTT. Amino acids: CASSLGAGSDTGELFF.

This clonotype was observed a handful of times. The gene calls are TRBV20-1 and TRBJ2-5; 11 nucleotides match TRBD1. The DNA end lines up better with TRBJ2-7; the J call may be wrong. The germline V gene encodes CDR1 DFQATT and CDR2 SNEGSKA (reference sequence). The CDR3 has 17 amino acids. CDR3 coding DNA: TGCAGTGCTTCTCAAATGGGGGCGGACAGGGGGCTATCCGAGCAGTACTTC. Encoded protein: CSASQMGADRGLSEQYF.